This T cell receptor (beta chain) was sequenced for a study of T cell repertoires in aging, cancer and after chemotherapy. The study, taken as a whole, reports: Thymic emigration or peripheral T cell expansion may be impaired by lymphoid organ infiltration in hematological cancer.

Rearranged V-D-J TRB sequences were amplified with a mixed TRB-A/B primer pool. TCRdb processed the multiplex PCR reads anew with MiXCR; each CDR3 protein has one entry. The sample has around 4,300 distinct CDR3 sequences, under 45% seen once; the top ten hold 3% to 4%. V was pared by 3 bases and J by 10 bases, with 18 bases between. Germline V gives CDR1 SQVTM, CDR2 ANQGSEA. The CDR3 consists of 13 residues. This clonotype was seen only once. What it binds is unknown. One base away lies a much larger clone, so this may be a sequencing read error. Amplification of TCR beta used genomic DNA extracted from peripheral blood.

The sequenced sample was blood. The sequence was collected from a human donor with a blood cancer. The rearrangement uses TRBV29-1 and TRBJ1-2; D ambiguous. The CDR3 region has the DNA TGCAGCGTTGACTGTGGGAGTTTTAGAGCCTACACCTTC. Its protein is CSVDCGSFRAYTF.